This T cell receptor (beta chain) was profiled in a study of vaccination and CD4 T cells after COVID-19. Treatment in this sample: approximately 11-day PBMC culture with coronavirus spike peptide pools or control peptides (ViraFEST assay). There are 19 residues in the CDR3. The germline gives CDR1 DFQATT, CDR2 SNEGSKA (reference sequence). V lost 0 bases to trimming and J lost 3 bases; unmatched junction nucleotides: 14. This clonotype has only a few counts. The antigen remains unidentified. Scientists ran DNA taken from cultured CD4+ T cells through the Oncomine TCR Beta short-read assay for sequencing. Using its own MiXCR run on the PCR reads, TCRdb lists one record per CDR3 protein. The sample includes about 20,000 distinct CDR3 sequences, around half seen only once; the top ten take nearly 7.5%.

Material for sequencing was CD4+ T cells from blood, cultured in vitro. The genes are TRBV20-1 and TRBJ2-2, with 9 bases identical to TRBD2. The receptor comes from a human donor who had recovered from COVID-19. The CDR3 loop is CSARDPTRGGGADTGELFF. The CDR3 DNA is TGCAGTGCTAGAGACCCAACCCGGGGCGGGGGGGCAGACACCGGGGAGCTGTTTTTT.